The 20 T cell receptor beta chains listed next were all sequenced from one sample in a study of cytomegalovirus exposure and HLA in healthy donors. Amplification used 60 Vbeta primers and 13 Jbeta primers. Assay: immunoSEQ multiplex PCR; the TCRdb copy retains only in-frame clones and omits some. Seen in this sample are about 130,000 clones; the ten most common clones hold around 2.7%. The sample was PBMCs. These TCRs come from a man younger than 40 in good health and CMV-seronegative.

The rearrangement joins TRBV20-1 to TRBJ2-1; 7 bases are a match to TRBD2. V trimming: 5 bases; J trimming: 15 bases; junction bases outside the gene matches: 10. The germline V gene encodes CDR1 DFQATT and CDR2 SNEGSKA (reference sequence). The CDR3 loop spans 11 amino acids. The CDR3 loop reads CSASRLGLPFF. The CDR3 DNA reads TGCAGTGCTTCCCGACTGGGACTACCGTTCTTC.

J is TRBJ1-5 and V is TRBV15; D call uncertain. The germline V and J ends were trimmed by 5 bases and 4 bases, with 15 bases remaining between them. The germline V gene encodes CDR1 LNHNV and CDR2 YYDKDF (reference sequence). This CDR3 comprises 15 residues. This CDR3 reads CATSPAPGINQPQHF. CDR3 DNA sequence: TGTGCCACCAGCCCCGCACCCGGGATTAATCAGCCCCAGCATTTT.

The genes are TRBV7-9 and TRBJ2-2; 8 bases are a match to TRBD2. CDR1 and CDR2 (germline): SEHNR, FQNEAQ (reference sequence). V dropped 5 bases and J dropped 3; count of bases not matched to a gene: 11. CDR3 length: 17 amino acids. The CDR3 here is CASSPRLKREYTGELFF. The CDR3 DNA reads as TGTGCCAGCAGCCCCCGCCTTAAGCGGGAGTACACCGGGGAGCTGTTTTTT.

A word on this clone: The sample carries other DNA sequences with the same CDR3. V and J are TRBV4-1 and TRBJ2-5; TRBD1 might be the D (6 bases). The ends were cut back, 11 bases at V and 5 bases at J, with 18 bases in the middle. Germline lookup yields CDR1 MGHRA and CDR2 YSYEKL. This CDR3 has 13 amino acids. The CDR3 loop reads CAASRTEGETQYF. The DNA of the CDR3 is TGCGCCGCCAGCAGGACAGAGGGTGAGACCCAGTACTTC.

The chain couples TRBV5-1 to TRBJ1-1; D remains unclear. The CDR3 length is 15 residues. Germline CDR1 is SGHRS and CDR2 is YFSETQ. V lost 1 base and J 1 base, leaving 11 bases between the germline ends. The CDR3 protein is CASSLTPGGNTEAFF. The CDR3 nucleotides are TGCGCCAGCAGCTTGACCCCCGGCGGGAACACTGAAGCTTTCTTT.

The rearrangement uses TRBV4-3 and TRBJ1-5; tentative D call: TRBD1 (6 bases). The CDR3 runs to 18 residues. Germline CDR1 and CDR2: LGHNA and YSLEER. Between the trimmed V and J ends, which lost 2 bases and 1 base, there was a span of 18 bases. CDR3 residues: CASSQTFNRAQSNQPQHF. DNA for the CDR3: TGCGCCAGCAGCCAAACCTTTAACAGGGCCCAGAGCAATCAGCCCCAGCATTTT.

The rearrangement links TRBV28 to TRBJ2-7; 13 nucleotides agree with TRBD2. Germline lookup yields CDR1 MDHEN and CDR2 SYDVKM. The CDR3 loop spans 16 amino acids. With V trimmed by 6 bases and J by 1 base, 6 bases remained unmatched. The chain's CDR3 is CASSRGTSGTSYEQYF. The CDR3 DNA sequence: TGTGCCAGCAGCCGAGGGACTAGCGGGACTTCCTACGAGCAGTACTTC. The whole variable domain, filled in from reference TRBV28 and TRBJ2-7, reads DVKVTQSSRYLVKRTGEKVFLECVQDMDHENMFWYRQDPGLGLRLIYFSYDVKMKEKGDIPEGYSVSREKKERFSLILESASTNQTSMYLCASSRGTSGTSYEQYFGPGTRLTVT.

This chain links TRBV7-2 with TRBJ1-3, with D hard to call. This CDR3 contains 15 residues. The V and J ends lost 5 bases and 0 bases respectively, with 11 bases between them. Germline assignment: CDR1 SGHTA and CDR2 FQGNSA. CDR3 protein: CASSLNGVSGNTIYF. The DNA for the CDR3 is TGTGCCAGCAGCCTAAACGGGGTCTCTGGAAACACCATATATTTT.

The V gene is TRBV9, the J gene TRBJ2-7; D is unresolved. The germline V gene encodes CDR1 SGDLS and CDR2 YYNGEE. This CDR3 is 14 amino acids long. V gave up 0 bases and J gave up 0 bases, with 7 bases separating them. Here the CDR3 reads CASSVETSSYEQYF. CDR3 nucleotide sequence: TGTGCCAGCAGCGTAGAAACGAGCTCCTACGAGCAGTACTTC. The full variable domain, in which reference TRBV9 and TRBJ2-7 provide the parts outside the CDR3, is DSGVTQTPKHLITATGQRVTLRCSPRSGDLSVYWYQQSLDQGLQFLIQYYNGEERAKGNILERFSAQQFPDLHSELNLSSLELGDSALYFCASSVETSSYEQYFGPGTRLTVT.

A remark on this clone: The junction shows a germline mismatch at one end, possibly a read error. V usage is TRBV7-7 and J usage is TRBJ2-3; possibly TRBD2 for D (5 bases). Germline V gene lookup returns CDR1 SSHAT and CDR2 FNYEAQ (reference sequence). The CDR3 is made up of 16 amino acids. CDR3 bases: TGTGCTAGCAGCTTAGACTTAGAGGAGGGCACAGATACGCAGTATTTT. Protein sequence: CASSLDLEEGTDTQYF. The whole variable domain, filled in from reference TRBV7-7 and TRBJ2-3, reads GAGVSQSPRYKVTKRGQDVTLRCDPISSHATLYWYQQALGQGPEFLTYFNYEAQPDKSGLPSDRFSAERPEGSISTLTIQRTEQRDSAMYRCASSLDLEEGTDTQYFGPGTRLTVL.

The chain carries TRBV18 and TRBJ2-1, with D possibly TRBD2 on 7 matching bases. Trimming removed 0 bases at V and 8 bases at J, with 14 bases between. The CDR3 loop spans 15 amino acids. Per the germline V gene, CDR1 is KGHSH and CDR2 is LQKENI. The CDR3 protein is CASSPPRGGGDEQFF. Here the CDR3 DNA reads TGTGCCAGCTCACCACCGCGCGGGGGCGGGGATGAGCAGTTCTTC.

The V call is TRBV7-9, the J call TRBJ1-2; TRBD1 matches 8 bases. The CDR3 contains 18 residues. The J segment lost 8 bases and the V segment lost 6 bases, leaving 23 bases of the junction unmatched. Germline assignment: CDR1 SEHNR and CDR2 FQNEAQ (reference sequence). CDR3 nucleotides: TGTGCCAGCAGTCAAGCGAGGTTTTCCGGACAGGGTAAGGCCGGCTACACCTTC. Protein: CASSQARFSGQGKAGYTF.

The rearrangement uses TRBV10-3 and TRBJ2-3; a possible D gene is TRBD2 (6 bases). CDR3 length: 13 residues. V was pared by 10 bases and J by 4 bases, with 15 bases between. Germline loops: CDR1 ENHRY, CDR2 SYGVKD. The CDR3 coding sequence is TGTGCCAATAGCGGCAGCCCAGCAGATACGCAGTATTTT. This gives the protein CANSGSPADTQYF.

The genes are TRBV5-1 and TRBJ2-7; TRBD2 might be the D (6 bases). Between the trimmed V and J ends, which lost 2 bases and 8 bases, there was a span of 17 bases. The germline V gene has CDR1 SGHRS and CDR2 YFSETQ. The CDR3 totals 14 residues. The CDR3 protein is CASSFETSFYKQYF. CDR3 nucleotide sequence: TGCGCCAGCAGCTTCGAGACTAGTTTTTACAAGCAGTACTTC.

The chain recombines TRBV6-5 with TRBJ2-5; D is possibly TRBD1 (6 bases). The CDR3 sequence is 13 residues long. The V gene lost 6 bases and the J gene lost 5 bases, with 13 bases spanning the gap. The germline V gene encodes CDR1 MNHEY and CDR2 SVGAGI. The CDR3 DNA sequence: TGTGCCAGCAGAAAGGGGGTGGGGGAGACCCAGTACTTC. Translating gives CASRKGVGETQYF.

CDR3 in amino acids: CASSGLAGFQETQYF. DNA for the CDR3: TGTGCCAGCAGTGGACTAGCGGGATTCCAAGAGACCCAGTACTTC. This chain uses TRBV27 with TRBJ2-5; 12 positions agree with TRBD2. Germline V gene lookup returns CDR1 MNHEY and CDR2 SMNVEV (reference sequence). Losses at the gene ends were 5 bases for V and 1 base for J; bases not matched to a gene: 2. CDR3 length equals 15 residues.

The V call is TRBV9, the J call TRBJ2-7; D is perhaps TRBD1 (6 bases). CDR3 length: 14 residues. CDR1 and CDR2 (germline): SGDLS, YYNGEE. V was cut by 0 bases and J by 4 bases, with 11 bases left in between. CDR3 nucleotide sequence: TGTGCCAGCAGCGTAGCAGGGACATCGTACGAGCAGTACTTC. Amino acid sequence: CASSVAGTSYEQYF.

The chain is built from TRBV28 and TRBJ2-4; no reliable D call. The V and J ends lost 5 bases and 0 bases respectively, with 14 bases between them. CDR1 and CDR2 (germline): MDHEN, SYDVKM. CDR3 size: 16 residues. The CDR3 protein is CASSPRLYIAKNIQYF. The DNA of the CDR3 is TGTGCCAGCAGTCCCCGACTCTACATAGCCAAAAACATTCAGTACTTC.

The chain couples TRBV6-1 to TRBJ2-7, with 9 bases aligning to TRBD1. Germline CDR1 reads MNHNS; CDR2 reads SASEGT. The CDR3 covers 15 residues. V shed 4 bases and J 5 bases; nucleotides not matched to a gene: 9. The chain's CDR3 is CASSVNRDRANEQYF. In DNA form, the CDR3 reads TGTGCCAGCAGTGTTAACCGGGACAGGGCGAACGAGCAGTACTTC.

The J gene is TRBJ2-2, the V gene TRBV30; D remains unclear. V lost 1 base to trimming and J lost 5 bases, with 20 bases between them. CDR3 length equals 17 residues. Germline-derived CDR1 and CDR2 are GTSNPN and SVGIG (reference sequence). CDR3 region: CAWSEMKLTMRTGELFF. CDR3 DNA sequence: TGTGCCTGGAGTGAAATGAAGCTCACTATGAGGACCGGGGAGCTGTTTTTT.